The 8 T cell receptor beta chains below come from one sample, sequenced in a study of siplizumab effects on memory and regulatory T cells. Sequenced by immunoSEQ multiplex PCR; TCRdb stores in-frame clones only, minus some. The data contain 80,000 to 130,000 clones, 80% to 95% of them singletons. The sequencing sample was made of CD4+ T cells sorted from blood. The receptors stem from a human donor in good health. Some clones in this sample may be carry-over from other donors' samples.

This clone was counted once. The rearrangement links TRBV14 to TRBJ2-1; D remains unclear. Germline CDR1 reads SGHDN; CDR2 reads FVKESK. The CDR3 is 11 amino acids. V was clipped by 4 bases and J by 7 bases, with 5 bases between them. CDR3 DNA sequence: TGTGCCAGCAGCCCCGGAAATGAGCAGTTCTTC. It is translated as CASSPGNEQFF.

The rearrangement joins TRBV29-1 to TRBJ2-7; weak D call: TRBD1 (5 bases). Trimming left V 2 bases short and J 3 bases short, with 11 bases between. In germline, CDR1 is SQVTM, CDR2 ANQGSEA. The CDR3 sequence is 13 residues long. CDR3 protein: CSVEKQGHYEQYF. The CDR3 DNA sequence: TGCAGCGTTGAAAAGCAGGGCCACTACGAGCAGTACTTC.

J is TRBJ2-1 and V is TRBV19, with 9 bases identical to TRBD2. CDR3 length: 18 amino acids. Germline CDR1 is LNHDA and CDR2 is SQIVND (reference sequence). V shed 3 bases and J 7 bases; nucleotides not matched to a gene: 16. CDR3 amino acids: CASSISPRGSGRKNEQFF. As DNA, the CDR3 is TGTGCCAGTAGTATCTCCCCTAGGGGCAGCGGGAGGAAGAATGAGCAGTTCTTC.

V gene TRBV14 combines with J gene TRBJ2-1; TRBD2 matches at 11 bases. V was clipped by 3 bases and J by 9 bases; unmatched bases: 13. Per germline, CDR1 SGHDN and CDR2 FVKESK. CDR3 size: 17 residues. The CDR3 loop reads CASSQRILAGGPSEQFF. CDR3 nucleotide sequence: TGTGCCAGCAGCCAGAGAATTTTAGCGGGAGGGCCGAGTGAGCAGTTCTTC. Together with reference TRBV14 and TRBJ2-1, the CDR3 gives the full variable domain: EAGVTQFPSHSVIEKGQTVTLRCDPISGHDNLYWYRRVMGKEIKFLLHFVKESKQDESGMPNNRFLAERTGGTYSTLKVQPAELEDSGVYFCASSQRILAGGPSEQFFGPGTRLTVL.

This CDR3 reads CASRPAPGEAGNQPQHF. CDR3 DNA sequence: TGTGCCAGCAGACCCGCCCCCGGCGAGGCGGGCAATCAGCCCCAGCATTTT. This sequence joins TRBV7-9 and TRBJ1-5; D not certain. V gave up 6 bases and J gave up 2 bases, with 20 bases separating them. The CDR3 covers 17 residues. In germline, CDR1 is SEHNR, CDR2 FQNEAQ (reference sequence).

This chain joins TRBV5-1 and TRBJ2-1; D not resolved. CDR3 size: 11 residues. Germline CDR1 SGHRS, CDR2 YFSETQ. The V and J ends lost 0 bases and 10 bases respectively, with 5 bases between them. DNA of the CDR3: TGCGCCAGCAGCTTGGAACGGGAGCAGTTCTTC. This translates into CASSLEREQFF.

A single count supports this clone. The chain couples TRBV6-5 to TRBJ1-6; D call uncertain. The V and J ends lost 2 bases and 14 bases respectively, with 16 bases between them. The length of the CDR3 is 14 residues. The germline CDR1 and CDR2 sequences are MNHEY and SVGAGI. Here the CDR3 DNA reads TGTGCCAGCAGTTACCGGACCACTCAGCTCACCCTCCACTTT. This sequence encodes CASSYRTTQLTLHF.

The rearrangement uses TRBV6-1 and TRBJ2-3; maybe TRBD1 (6 bases). V gave up 5 bases and J gave up 2 bases, with 11 bases separating them. Germline CDR1 MNHNS, CDR2 SASEGT. This CDR3 is built from 14 residues. The CDR3 nucleotides are TGTGCCAGCAGTTGGGACAAACCCACAGATACGCAGTATTTT. Translating it yields CASSWDKPTDTQYF.